Shown below are 7 T cell receptor beta chains from a single sample sequenced in a study of blood T cell repertoires in COVID-19 (dated by TCRdb to between 2020 and 2021). Libraries were built with the immunoSEQ multiplex PCR assay. Sourced from immuneACCESS, this table was stored by TCRdb with only in-frame sequences that have V and J called. A share of the clones is absent; for the studies checked, an unresolved V gene accounts for under half, and the remainder has no known explanation. For this sample the table gives fewer than 250,000 clones, of which 87% were detected only once. Of the sample, 2.6% falls within the top ten clones. Sequencing used PBMCs or T cells enriched from blood (not recorded which). The receptors shown here come from a woman aged 30 to 39 with acute COVID-19.

The sample holds one count of this clone. This chain connects TRBV3-1 (or the pseudogene TRBV3-2) to TRBJ1-3, with D possibly matching TRBD1 (6 bases). This CDR3 is built from 13 residues. The V end was cut by 4 bases, the J end by 8 bases, with 12 bases between. Looked up from germline, CDR1 is LGHDT and CDR2 is YNNKEL (reference sequence). The CDR3 DNA follows: TGTGCCAGCAGCCCCACAGGGAGCGACACCATATATTTT. This codes for CASSPTGSDTIYF.

The CDR3 DNA reads TGTGCCAGCAGCCAGGAGGTGAACACTGAAGCTTTCTTT. Translated, it gives CASSQEVNTEAFF. The gene calls are TRBV14 and TRBJ1-1; D is unresolved. The V end lost 3 bases, the J end lost 0 bases, and 5 bases lay between the germline ends. Germline V CDR1 and CDR2: SGHDN, FVKESK. This CDR3 region has 13 residues.

This clone was seen only once. The chain is built from TRBV12-5 and TRBJ1-2; D uncertain. This CDR3 region has 15 residues. Looked up from germline, CDR1 is LGHNT and CDR2 is FRNRAP. Trimming removed 0 bases from V and 4 bases from J, with 12 bases in between. In DNA form, the CDR3 reads TGTGCTAGTGGTTTGGTAACGTTAGGAGTCTATGGCTACACCTTC. This gives the protein CASGLVTLGVYGYTF.

This chain connects TRBV20-1 to TRBJ2-3; TRBD2 aligns across 8 bases. This CDR3 region has 14 residues. Looked up from germline, CDR1 is DFQATT and CDR2 is SNEGSKA (reference sequence). Trimming at V came to 6 bases and at J to 1 base, leaving 6 bases not matched to a gene. DNA for the CDR3: TGCAGTGCCAGTAATAGCGGGGGCACAGATACGCAGTATTTT. Its translation is CSASNSGGTDTQYF.

This chain links TRBV4-1 with TRBJ2-7, with a weak D call TRBD2 (6 bases). This CDR3 is 14 amino acids long. V was trimmed by 6 bases and J by 3 bases, leaving 15 bases between them. Germline V gives CDR1 MGHRA, CDR2 YSYEKL. This CDR3 is CASSSRQEGYEQYF. In DNA form, the CDR3 reads TGCGCCAGCAGTTCCAGGCAGGAGGGCTACGAGCAGTACTTC.

The V and J genes are TRBV9 and TRBJ1-1; a weak D match, TRBD1 (5 bases). The length of the CDR3 is 14 residues. Germline V lookup: CDR1 SGDLS, CDR2 YYNGEE. V dropped 5 bases and J dropped 0 bases, with 11 bases sitting between them. In DNA, the CDR3 is TGTGCCAGCAGTAGACAGTTATTGAACACTGAAGCTTTCTTT. It yields the protein CASSRQLLNTEAFF.

This clone was detected once. The V and J genes are TRBV19 and TRBJ1-6; no clear D gene. Trimming removed 2 bases from V and 2 bases from J, with 7 bases in between. CDR1 LNHDA and CDR2 SQIVND come from the germline V gene (reference sequence). The CDR3 runs 15 residues. In DNA, the CDR3 is TGTGCCAGTAGTATATCAACAGCCTATAATTCACCCCTCCACTTT. Amino acid sequence: CASSISTAYNSPLHF.